These T cell receptor beta chains were read from a single sample in a study of T cells in localized non-small cell lung cancer. Measured with immunoSEQ multiplex PCR; TCRdb has only the in-frame clones, and not every one. This sample has fewer than 40,000 clones, with approximately 86% found just once. This specimen consisted of peripheral blood mononuclear cells, obtained before any cancer treatment. The receptors derive from a woman aged 40-70 years with stage III lung adenocarcinoma. The conserved cysteine and the conserved F or W are not part of the CDR3 here. Fields, in order: V gene, clone size, CDR3 protein. Size is omitted from some rows. Given values are once, few, many or a class for expanded clones.

TRBV7-2 NA ASSLNRVIYGYT
TRBV9 NA ASRKTGNLGNTIY
TRBV28 NA ASTLGPPSPLH
TRBV4-3 NA ASSQDPSRGREQF
TRBV10-1 NA ASSEETGRVETQY
TRBV18 NA ASSPPGVPYGYT
TRBV6-5 NA ASSYGGGTEAF
TRBV5-1 NA ASSYEASGSSYNEQF
TRBV7-3 NA ASSPALAGADTQY
TRBV11-2 NA ASSLAWDPGELF
TRBV30 few AWSVRGRGPYEQY
TRBV5-1 NA ASSSRDSSYWLY
TRBV29-1 NA SVEASGVVT
TRBV5-4 NA AGGRGSRTDTQY
TRBV25-1 NA ASSRAGTGANVLT
TRBV6-5 NA ASSIHWIGNEKLF
TRBV18 NA ASSPRSGTTYNEQF
TRBV18 NA ASSPRVGGDELF
TRBV10-3 NA AITEESSGPQH
TRBV25-1 NA ASSTGGNEQF
TRBV4-2 NA ASSQGPGYNYGYT
TRBV28 few ASSFLFSGASYEQY
TRBV9 once ASSVGSGGANEQF
TRBV19 NA ASWTSGYTGELF
TRBV5-5 once ASSSPSGGLEQY
TRBV4-1 few ASSQVGGEKLF
TRBV7-6 NA ASSSHRTGPGNTEAF
TRBV19 NA ASSRDRYYEQY
TRBV18 once ASSTTLQARYEQY
TRBV18 NA ASSPTSSDDTQY
TRBV30 NA ACALPNTGELF
TRBV7-9 few ASSLVVDEQY
TRBV5-1 few ASSLESRGLTEAF
TRBV2 once ASSEGSLTQY
TRBV6-1 NA ASLEGLALNEQF
TRBV7-6 NA ASSLALAGYEQY
TRBV7-2 NA ASSREGFGELF
TRBV28 NA ASSTTLTTDTQY
TRBV19 NA ASSTSGQGIYGYT
TRBV7-2 NA ASSAPANEKLF
TRBV6-1 NA ASRTGLVQETQY
TRBV6-1 NA ASSEQPSGNTIY
TRBV25-1 once ASSSDRGGTSNQPQH
TRBV9 NA ASSVRVLAGGTDTQY
TRBV30 NA AWSHGGEETQY
TRBV18 NA ASSDRTGNSYNEQF
TRBV7-9 NA ASRPLRESGRSGELF
TRBV7-6 NA ASSLRWGTNTGELF
TRBV6-1 few ASSELAGSYNEQF
TRBV5-7 NA ASSPGQEGPQH
TRBV9 NA ASSGTSGSKTQY
TRBV11-2 NA ASSLEGWGSPLH